Listed here are 17 T cell receptor beta chains from one sample, sequenced in a study of CD8+ T cells in alopecia areata. Treatment denoted: oral pan-JAK inhibitor, 5-10 mg twice daily. Sequencing used cDNA as its template, made by extracting RNA and reverse transcribing it. Sequencing used immunoSEQ multiplex PCR; TCRdb keeps in-frame clones, though not all of them. The data contain 90,000 to 120,000 clones, less than 90% of them singletons. Sequencing used CD8+ T cells sorted from blood, obtained at week 24, from a patient treated with tofacitinib. Every receptor here comes from a human donor with alopecia areata.

This chain joins TRBV6-5 and TRBJ1-5, with no clear D. Trimming took off 2 bases at V and 3 bases at J, with 5 bases between the two ends. Germline assignment: CDR1 MNHEY and CDR2 SVGAGI. The CDR3 loop spans 13 amino acids. The CDR3, as DNA: TGTGCCAGCAGTTACAGCACCAATCAGCCCCAGCATTTT. This gives the protein CASSYSTNQPQHF.

The rearrangement joins TRBV30 to TRBJ2-7, with D unclear. The length of the CDR3 is 14 residues. Germline V lookup: CDR1 GTSNPN, CDR2 SVGIG (reference sequence). Trimming took 1 base from V and 0 from J, leaving 10 bases between them. Here the CDR3 reads CAWSDWTNSYEQYF. The CDR3 DNA reads TGTGCCTGGAGTGACTGGACCAACTCCTACGAGCAGTACTTC.

The genes are TRBV7-2 and TRBJ2-5; 10 nucleotides line up with TRBD2. V was clipped by 4 bases and J by 3 bases; unmatched bases: 11. The CDR3 extends over 17 amino acids. From germline, CDR1 is SGHTA and CDR2 FQGNSA. CDR3 DNA sequence: TGTGCCAGCAGCTCTCCCCCTAGCGGGGGACCTAAAGAGACCCAGTACTTC. Amino acid sequence: CASSSPPSGGPKETQYF.

V gene TRBV9 combines with J gene TRBJ2-7, with 9 bases fitting TRBD1. The trim removed 0 bases at V and 5 bases at J, leaving 3 bases unmatched. Germline values: CDR1 SGDLS, CDR2 YYNGEE. This CDR3 has 14 residues. Here the CDR3 DNA reads TGTGCCAGCAGCGTAGGGACAGGGGTGAACGAGCAGTACTTC. Its protein is CASSVGTGVNEQYF.

This clone was recorded only once. The chain links TRBV7-9 to TRBJ2-6; a possible D gene is TRBD2 (5 bases). The CDR3 runs to 15 residues. CDR1 is SEHNR, CDR2 FQNEAQ, per germline (reference sequence). Trimming removed 7 bases from V and 1 base from J, with 11 bases in between. This chain's CDR3 is CASIPRRSGANVLTF. As DNA, the CDR3 is TGTGCCAGCATTCCACGGAGGTCTGGGGCCAACGTCCTGACTTTC. The full variable domain, its missing parts supplied by reference TRBV7-9 and TRBJ2-6, is DTGVSQNPRHKITKRGQNVTFRCDPISEHNRLYWYRQTLGQGPEFLTYFQNEAQLEKSRLLSDRFSAERPKGSFSTLEIQRTEQGDSAMYLCASIPRRSGANVLTFGAGSRLTVL.

The V call is TRBV27, the J call TRBJ1-3; D gene unclear. The CDR3 covers 15 residues. Trimming shortened V by 3 bases and J by 1 base, and 10 bases separated the two germline ends. CDR1 and CDR2 from the germline V gene are MNHEY and SMNVEV (reference sequence). The CDR3 DNA reads TGTGCCAGCAGTTTGCGTTCGGGATCTGGAAACACCATATATTTT. Protein: CASSLRSGSGNTIYF.

The CDR3, as DNA: TGCAGCGTCGTTGGGACAGGGGGACTTAACTACGAGCAGTACTTC. It specifies CSVVGTGGLNYEQYF. The genes are TRBV29-1 and TRBJ2-7; 11 nucleotides align to TRBD1. Germline CDR1 reads SQVTM; CDR2 reads ANQGSEA. The V gene end was trimmed by 6 bases and the J gene end by 3 bases; junction bases not matched to a gene: 10. This CDR3 is built from 15 residues.

This clone has more than one count but fewer than ten. The CDR3: CSVSRGTYEQYF. The CDR3 nucleotides read TGCAGCGTGTCCCGGGGAACCTACGAGCAGTACTTC. The chain recombines TRBV29-1 with TRBJ2-7, with a weak D call TRBD2 (5 bases). From germline, CDR1 is SQVTM and CDR2 ANQGSEA. V was pared by 6 bases and J by 2 bases, with 11 bases between. CDR3 length equals 12 residues.

This sequence joins TRBV29-1 and TRBJ1-4; TRBD1 matches 11 bases. The V segment lost 4 bases and the J segment 1 base; nucleotides outside the gene matches: 5. Germline V gives CDR1 SQVTM, CDR2 ANQGSEA. The CDR3 runs 16 residues. The CDR3 here is CSVGTGGGGTNEKLFF. CDR3 coding DNA: TGCAGCGTTGGGACAGGGGGCGGTGGAACTAATGAAAAACTGTTTTTT.

The gene calls are TRBV4-1 and TRBJ1-1; tentatively, D is TRBD1 (5 bases). Looked up from germline, CDR1 is MGHRA and CDR2 is YSYEKL. V was shortened by 3 bases and J by 1 base, with 12 bases between the two germline ends. CDR3 length: 15 residues. The CDR3 loop is CASSQLQGTNTEAFF. CDR3 nucleotides: TGCGCCAGCAGCCAGCTTCAGGGAACGAACACTGAAGCTTTCTTT.

V gene TRBV14 combines with J gene TRBJ2-2; D is possibly TRBD1 (5 bases). V lost 4 bases to trimming and J lost 4 bases, with 16 bases between them. The germline V gene has CDR1 SGHDN and CDR2 FVKESK. This CDR3 has 16 amino acids. The CDR3 sequence: CASSRPLGLGTGELFF. DNA of the CDR3: TGTGCCAGCAGCCGGCCCTTGGGGCTTGGCACCGGGGAGCTGTTTTTT.

The genes are TRBV4-3 and TRBJ2-7; either TRBD1 or TRBD2 may supply D (5 bases each). Germline V lookup: CDR1 LGHNA, CDR2 YSLEER. The V end was cut by 2 bases, the J end by 6 bases, with 17 bases between. There are 15 residues in the CDR3. For the CDR3, the DNA is TGCGCCAGCAGCCAATCCCGGGACCCAGTCTTCGAGCAGTACTTC. Amino acid sequence: CASSQSRDPVFEQYF.

This rearrangement joins TRBV7-2 to TRBJ2-7, with D hard to call. The CDR3 is made up of 13 amino acids. Trimming cost V 1 base and J 6 bases, with 10 bases left between them. From germline, CDR1 is SGHTA and CDR2 FQGNSA. The CDR3 is CASSLVLIPEQYF. In DNA, the CDR3 is TGTGCCAGCAGCTTAGTCCTCATCCCCGAGCAGTACTTC.

J is TRBJ2-7 and V is TRBV6-5; no definite D call. V lost 8 bases, J lost 4 bases, and 12 bases lay in between. The length of the CDR3 is 12 residues. Germline assignment: CDR1 MNHEY and CDR2 SVGAGI. CDR3 sequence: CASGSAPYEQYF. The CDR3 DNA reads as TGTGCCAGCGGGTCAGCCCCGTACGAGCAGTACTTC.

The chain employs TRBV10-3 and TRBJ2-2; 9 bases are a match to TRBD1. V lost 6 bases and J lost 6; bases outside the gene matches: 5. Germline V CDR1 and CDR2: ENHRY, SYGVKD. This CDR3 comprises 14 residues. This CDR3 reads CAISGTGSAGELFF. The CDR3 bases are TGTGCCATCAGCGGGACAGGGTCGGCCGGGGAGCTGTTTTTT.

V is TRBV29-1 and J is TRBJ2-1; weak D call: TRBD2 (7 bases). V shed 5 bases and J shed 4 bases, with 18 bases lying between them. The CDR3 loop spans 15 amino acids. Germline lookup yields CDR1 SQVTM and CDR2 ANQGSEA. The CDR3 DNA is TGCAGCGTTTCAGGTTCCGGGGGGCTTTACAATGAGCAGTTCTTC. Protein sequence: CSVSGSGGLYNEQFF.

This clone was counted between two and nine times. The rearrangement joins TRBV4-3 to TRBJ2-3; D gene uncertain. V dropped 4 bases and J dropped 0 bases, with 5 bases sitting between them. Germline V gene sequence: CDR1 LGHNA, CDR2 YSLEER. The CDR3 length is 13 residues. For the CDR3, the DNA is TGCGCCAGCAGCCTTAGCAGCACAGATACGCAGTATTTT. Amino acids: CASSLSSTDTQYF.